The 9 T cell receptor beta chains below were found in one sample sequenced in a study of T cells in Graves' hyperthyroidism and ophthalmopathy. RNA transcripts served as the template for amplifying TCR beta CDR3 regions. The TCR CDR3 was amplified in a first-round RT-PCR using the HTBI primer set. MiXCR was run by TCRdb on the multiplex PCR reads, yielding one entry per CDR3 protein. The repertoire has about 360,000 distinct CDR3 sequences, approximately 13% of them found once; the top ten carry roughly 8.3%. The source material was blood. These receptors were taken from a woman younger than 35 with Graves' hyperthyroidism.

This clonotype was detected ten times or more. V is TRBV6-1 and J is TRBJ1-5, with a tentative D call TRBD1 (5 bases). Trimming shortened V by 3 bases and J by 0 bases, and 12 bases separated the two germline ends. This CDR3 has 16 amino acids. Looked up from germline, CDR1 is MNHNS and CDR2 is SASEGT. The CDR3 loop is CASSDSRGVSNQPQHF. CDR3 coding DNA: TGTGCCAGCAGTGACTCCCGGGGGGTTAGCAATCAGCCCCAGCATTTT.

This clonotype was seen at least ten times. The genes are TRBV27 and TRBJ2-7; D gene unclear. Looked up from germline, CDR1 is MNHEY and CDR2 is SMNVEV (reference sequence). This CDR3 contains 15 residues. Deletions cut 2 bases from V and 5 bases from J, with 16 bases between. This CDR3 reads CASSLEAYRKHEQYF. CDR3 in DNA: TGTGCCAGCAGTTTAGAGGCTTACCGTAAACACGAGCAGTACTTC.

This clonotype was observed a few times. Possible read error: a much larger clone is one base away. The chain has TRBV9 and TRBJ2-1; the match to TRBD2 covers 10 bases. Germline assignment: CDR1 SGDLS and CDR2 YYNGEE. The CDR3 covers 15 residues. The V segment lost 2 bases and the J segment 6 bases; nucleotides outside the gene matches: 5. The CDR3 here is CASSVTAGGGNEQFF. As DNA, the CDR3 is TGTGCCAGCAGCGTCACAGCGGGGGGGGGCAATGAGCAGTTCTTC.

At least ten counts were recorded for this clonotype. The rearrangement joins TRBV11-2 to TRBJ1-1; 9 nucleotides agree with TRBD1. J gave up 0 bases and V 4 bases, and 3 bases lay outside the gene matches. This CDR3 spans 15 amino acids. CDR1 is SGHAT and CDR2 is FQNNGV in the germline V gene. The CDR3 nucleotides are TGTGCCAGCAGCTGGGGACAGGGAATGAACACTGAAGCTTTCTTT. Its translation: CASSWGQGMNTEAFF.

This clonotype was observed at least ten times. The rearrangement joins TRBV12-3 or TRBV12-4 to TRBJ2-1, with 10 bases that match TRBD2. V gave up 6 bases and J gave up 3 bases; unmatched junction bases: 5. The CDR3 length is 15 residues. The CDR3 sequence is CASRVAGGLYNEQFF. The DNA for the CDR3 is TGTGCCAGCAGAGTAGCGGGAGGTCTCTACAATGAGCAGTTCTTC.

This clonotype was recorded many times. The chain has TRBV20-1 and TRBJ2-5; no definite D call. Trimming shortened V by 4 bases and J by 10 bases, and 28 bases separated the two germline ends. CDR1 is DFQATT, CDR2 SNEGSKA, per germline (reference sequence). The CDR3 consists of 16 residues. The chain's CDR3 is CSATNLRKEEGRGQYF. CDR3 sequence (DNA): TGCAGTGCTACGAATCTTCGGAAGGAAGAAGGCCGTGGCCAGTACTTC.

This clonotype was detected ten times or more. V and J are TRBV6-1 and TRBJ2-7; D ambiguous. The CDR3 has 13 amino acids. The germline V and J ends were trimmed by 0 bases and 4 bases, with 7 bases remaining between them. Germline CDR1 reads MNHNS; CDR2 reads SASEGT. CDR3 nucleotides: TGTGCCAGCAGTGAAGCCCTAAGATACGAGCAGTACTTC. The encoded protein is CASSEALRYEQYF.

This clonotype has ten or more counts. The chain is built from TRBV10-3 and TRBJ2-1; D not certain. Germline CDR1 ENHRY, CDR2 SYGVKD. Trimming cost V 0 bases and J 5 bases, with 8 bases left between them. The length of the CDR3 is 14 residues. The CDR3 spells CAISESTGNNEQFF. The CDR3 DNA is TGTGCCATCAGTGAGTCGACTGGGAACAATGAGCAGTTCTTC.

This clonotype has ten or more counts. The CDR3 region is CASSGGTAANYGYTF. The CDR3 region has the DNA TGCGCCAGCAGCGGGGGGACGGCAGCTAACTATGGCTACACCTTC. The chain is built from TRBV5-1 and TRBJ1-2; TRBD1 might be the D (5 bases). V shed 4 bases and J shed 0 bases, with 13 bases lying between them. This CDR3 has 15 residues. Germline V CDR1 and CDR2: SGHRS, YFSETQ.